This T cell receptor beta chain originates from a study of blood T cell repertoires in COVID-19. For the study at large: The United States, Italy and Spain were the sources of the acute and convalescent COVID-19 samples. PBMCs, B-cell-depleted T cells, or T cells were the source of the cDNA or gDNA that made up the material.

As handled by the study authors: Reference gene primer amplification yielded estimated nucleated cell counts. The table came from immunoSEQ multiplex PCR; TCRdb's copy has only in-frame clones and leaves some out. D and trimming were read from the DNA, whereas the V and J calls and clone size are those reported in that table. The sample carries 200,000 to 300,000 clones, 88% recorded once. Sequenced material: peripheral blood. The TCR was taken from a man aged 60 to 69 who had recovered from COVID-19.

The CDR3 DNA sequence: TGTGCCAGCAGCCCCCAAAGGTCTAGCGGGGGCCGTAATGAGCAGTTCTTC. As protein: CASSPQRSSGGRNEQFF. V and J are TRBV7-2 and TRBJ2-1; 10 bases are a match to TRBD2. CDR1 is SGHTA, CDR2 FQGNSA, per germline. Trimming removed 5 bases from V and 7 bases from J; junction bases left unmatched: 14. This CDR3 has 17 residues.